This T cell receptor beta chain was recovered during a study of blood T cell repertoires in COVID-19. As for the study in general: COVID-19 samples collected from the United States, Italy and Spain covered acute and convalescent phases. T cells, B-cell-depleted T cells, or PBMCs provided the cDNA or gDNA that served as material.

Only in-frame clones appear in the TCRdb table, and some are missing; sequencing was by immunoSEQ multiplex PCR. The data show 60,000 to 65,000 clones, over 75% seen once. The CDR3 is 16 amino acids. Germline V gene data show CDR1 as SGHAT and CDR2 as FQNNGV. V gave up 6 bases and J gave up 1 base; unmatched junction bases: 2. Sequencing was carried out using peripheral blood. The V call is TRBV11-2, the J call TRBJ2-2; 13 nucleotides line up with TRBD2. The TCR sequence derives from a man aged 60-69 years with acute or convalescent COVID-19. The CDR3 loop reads CASRRTSGRNTGELFF. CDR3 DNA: TGTGCCAGCAGGCGGACTAGCGGGAGGAACACCGGGGAGCTGTTTTTT. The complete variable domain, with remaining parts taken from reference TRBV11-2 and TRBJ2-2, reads EAGVAQSPRYKIIEKRQSVAFWCNPISGHATLYWYQQILGQGPKLLIQFQNNGVVDDSQLPKDRFSAERLKGVDSTLKIQPAKLEDSAVYLCASRRTSGRNTGELFFGEGSRLTVL.